Following are 5 T cell receptor beta chains from one sample sequenced in a study of tumor and adjacent non-tumor tissue in lung cancer. Three rounds of nested PCR, following a modified ARM-PCR protocol, produced the TCRbeta library. One entry per CDR3 protein results from TCRdb running MiXCR on the multiplex PCR reads. The data contain about 85,000 distinct CDR3 sequences, roughly two thirds of them singletons. No cell sorting was done before RNA was extracted from the tissue. The sequencing sample was made of lung tumor tissue. The receptors were gathered from a man aged 65 to 79 with non-small cell lung cancer.

This clonotype was seen more than once but under ten times. This chain connects TRBV19 to TRBJ2-1, with D possibly being TRBD1 or TRBD2 (5 bases each). This CDR3 contains 14 residues. The germline gives CDR1 LNHDA, CDR2 SQIVND (reference sequence). The V and J ends lost 10 bases and 8 bases respectively, with 21 bases between them. The CDR3 protein is CATGGHLIGDEQFF. CDR3 coding DNA: TGTGCCACTGGCGGACACTTGATCGGGGATGAGCAGTTCTTC. Drawing the rest from reference TRBV19 and TRBJ2-1, the complete variable domain is DGGITQSPKYLFRKEGQNVTLSCEQNLNHDAMYWYRQDPGQGLRLIYYSQIVNDFQKGDIAEGYSVSREKKESFPLTVTSAQKNPTAFYLCATGGHLIGDEQFFGPGTRLTVL.

The V gene is TRBV30, the J gene TRBJ2-7; D gene ambiguous. Germline CDR1 and CDR2: GTSNPN and SVGIG (reference sequence). V lost 3 bases to trimming and J lost 2 bases, with 11 bases between them. This CDR3 has 13 residues. The CDR3 loop reads CAWSPAGPYEQYF. The DNA for the CDR3 is TGTGCCTGGAGCCCCGCCGGGCCCTACGAGCAGTACTTC.

Regarding this clonotype: As the CDR3 is not closed by the conserved phenylalanine or tryptophan, this likely results from a read error. The chain joins TRBV5-6 to TRBJ2-2; D is perhaps TRBD1 (6 bases). The germline V and J ends were trimmed by 2 bases and 9 bases, with 17 bases remaining between them. Per the germline V gene, CDR1 is SGHDT and CDR2 is YYEEEE. The CDR3 has 15 residues. In DNA form, the CDR3 reads TGTGCCAGCAGCTTAAGGGGGTCAAGAGCCAGGGAGCTGTTTTAT. The encoded protein is CASSLRGSRARELFY.

As regards this clonotype: Relative to the germline gene, one junction end is altered; a read error may explain this. This rearrangement joins TRBV6-5 to TRBJ2-2, with D unresolved. Germline lookup yields CDR1 MNHEY and CDR2 SVGAGI. This CDR3 comprises 13 residues. The CDR3 nucleotides are TGTGTCAGCAGTTACTCGAACACTGGGGAGCTGTTTTTT. Translating it yields CVSSYSNTGELFF.

This clonotype was seen more than once but under ten times. A much larger clone sits a single nucleotide away, making a read error possible. The chain couples TRBV12-3 or TRBV12-4 to TRBJ2-3; 10 bases are a match to TRBD2. The CDR3 is 16 amino acids. CDR3 loop: CVSRKGLAVSTDTQYF. As DNA, the CDR3 is TGTGTCAGCAGGAAAGGACTAGCGGTTAGCACAGATACGCAGTATTTT.